Reported below is one T cell receptor (beta chain). Its antigen remains unidentified. The junction departs from the called germline gene at one end, perhaps through a read error. The sequencer was an Illumina HiSeq 2000. Multiplex PCR amplification was used to build the TCR beta chain libraries. High-throughput sequencing was used to analyze the amplified TCR beta chain products. The raw public reads went through TCRdb reprocessing: fastp at Q25, MiXCR clone calling, in-frame beta chains kept. Each entry is one CDR3 protein sequence, shown with its most common DNA and genes. The sample profile shows under 350,000 distinct CDR3 sequences; around 31% of them were found once. The ten biggest clones cover approximately 1% of the sample. The germline V gene yields SGHVS for CDR1 and FNYEAQ for CDR2. From its cysteine to its phenylalanine, the CDR3 spans 18 amino acids. The only DNA kept is the CDR3, 54 bases in frame from the first base.

The lymph node samples were taken from the axillary draining lymph nodes of breast cancer patients. This record comes from a study of breast tumors, draining lymph nodes, adjacent tissues (dated by TCRdb to 2016 to 2017). Turning to the overall study: In breast cancer patients, the study compared the TCR beta repertoires of tumor, adjacent nontumor tissue and axillary lymph nodes. In human breast cancer, the study set out to assess how tumor, surrounding tissue and draining lymph node repertoires relate to one another and whether T cells might be exchanged between them. Overall results and qualifications from the work: The data were considered consistent with most tumor T cells being derived from the lymph node and subsequently expanding within tumor tissue. Tumors showed preferential V and J gene usage, and their T-cell repertoire diversity fell below that of lymph nodes yet above that of nontumor tissue. Rather than being directly demonstrated, the conclusion that tumor T cells originate in lymph nodes was presented as consistent with a hypothesis. In luminal-like breast cancer, tumor and nontumor tissue repertoires resembled each other significantly more than in basal-like breast cancer.

The sample comprised axillary lymph node tissue. The V and J genes are TRBV7-6 and TRBJ1-1; 8 junctional bases match TRBD1. The TCR comes from a female donor with breast cancer. Some clones in this sample may be carry-over from other donors' samples. The DNA is TGTGCCAGCAGCTTAGTACGTACAGGGGGGGTGGTGAACGCTGAAGCTTTCTTT. It encodes CASSLVRTGGVVNAEAFF.